This TCR beta chain originates from a study of shared clonotypes between healthy human individuals. Whole-study context: Donor composition was two women and a few men, aged 18 to 49.

Profiling relied on immunoSEQ multiplex PCR, and the TCRdb table lists in-frame clones only, not all of them. The sample shows 1 million to 1.3 million clones, about four fifths of them seen only once. This clone was seen ten or more times. No antigen is known for it. The length of the CDR3 is 16 residues. From germline, CDR1 is SGHRS and CDR2 YFSETQ. V was clipped by 4 bases and J by 4 bases; unmatched bases: 14. Study conclusions and caveats: Naive subsets tended to show greater estimated richness than memory subsets.

The sample taken for sequencing was memory CD4+ T cells from PBMCs. Subset: CD45RA-negative fraction. The TCR comes from a man aged 18 to 29 in good health. Some clones in this sample may be carry-over from other donors' samples. This chain uses TRBV5-1 with TRBJ2-7; 7 bases match TRBD1. CDR3 in amino acids: CASSGKTGTMLYEQYF. The CDR3 nucleotides read TGCGCCAGCAGCGGGAAGACAGGGACGATGCTATACGAGCAGTACTTC.